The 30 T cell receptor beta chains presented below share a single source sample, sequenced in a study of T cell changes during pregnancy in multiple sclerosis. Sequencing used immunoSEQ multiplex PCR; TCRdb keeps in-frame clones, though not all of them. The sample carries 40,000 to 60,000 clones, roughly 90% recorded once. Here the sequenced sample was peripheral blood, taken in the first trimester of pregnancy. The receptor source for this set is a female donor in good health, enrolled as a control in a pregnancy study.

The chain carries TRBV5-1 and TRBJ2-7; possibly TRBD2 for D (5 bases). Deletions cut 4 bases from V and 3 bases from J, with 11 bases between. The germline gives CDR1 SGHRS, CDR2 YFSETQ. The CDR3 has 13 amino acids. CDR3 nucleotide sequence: TGCGCCAGCAGCCTGACTGAGGGCTACGAGCAGTACTTC. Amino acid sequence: CASSLTEGYEQYF. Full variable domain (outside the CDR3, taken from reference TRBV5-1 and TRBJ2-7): KAGVTQTPRYLIKTRGQQVTLSCSPISGHRSVSWYQQTPGQGLQFLFEYFSETQRNKGNFPGRFSGRQFSNSRSEMNVSTLELGDSALYLCASSLTEGYEQYFGPGTRLTVT.

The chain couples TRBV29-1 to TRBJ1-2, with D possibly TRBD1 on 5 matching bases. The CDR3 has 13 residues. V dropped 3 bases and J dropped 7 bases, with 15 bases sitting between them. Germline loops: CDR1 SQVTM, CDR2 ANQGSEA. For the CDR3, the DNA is TGCAGCGTTGAGGTTTCCCAGGGCAGTGGCTACACCTTC. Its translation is CSVEVSQGSGYTF. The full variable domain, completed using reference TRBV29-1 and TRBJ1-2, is SAVISQKPSRDICQRGTSLTIQCQVDSQVTMMFWYRQQPGQSLTLIATANQGSEATYESGFVIDKFPISRPNLTFSTLTVSNMSPEDSSIYLCSVEVSQGSGYTFGSGTRLTVV.

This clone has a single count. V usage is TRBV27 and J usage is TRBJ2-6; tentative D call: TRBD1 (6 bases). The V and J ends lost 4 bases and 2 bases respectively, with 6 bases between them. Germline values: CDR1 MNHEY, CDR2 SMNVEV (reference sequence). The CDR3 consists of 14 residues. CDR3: CASSYRAGANVLTF. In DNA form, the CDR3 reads TGTGCCAGCAGTTACAGGGCTGGGGCCAACGTCCTGACTTTC.

The CDR3 sequence is CASSLASSGLSYEQYF. The DNA for the CDR3 is TGTGCCAGCAGCTTGGCTTCTAGCGGGTTATCCTACGAGCAGTACTTC. The rearrangement joins TRBV5-4 to TRBJ2-7, with 8 nucleotides matching TRBD2. Losses at the gene ends were 0 bases for V and 1 base for J; bases not matched to a gene: 6. CDR3 size: 16 residues. The germline CDR1 and CDR2 sequences are SGHNT and YYREEE (reference sequence).

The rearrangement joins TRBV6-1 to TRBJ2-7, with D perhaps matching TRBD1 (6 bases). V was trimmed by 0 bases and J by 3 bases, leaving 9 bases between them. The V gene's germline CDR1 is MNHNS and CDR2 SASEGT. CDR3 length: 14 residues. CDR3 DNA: TGTGCCAGCAGTGAAGCCGGCAGGGGCTACGAGCAGTACTTC. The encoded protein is CASSEAGRGYEQYF.

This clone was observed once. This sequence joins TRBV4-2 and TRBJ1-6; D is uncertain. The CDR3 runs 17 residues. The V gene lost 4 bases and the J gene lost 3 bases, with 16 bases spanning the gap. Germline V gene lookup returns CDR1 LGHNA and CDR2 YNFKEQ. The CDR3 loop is CASSRPGGEGYNSPLHF. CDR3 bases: TGTGCCAGCAGCCGACCAGGCGGGGAGGGCTATAATTCACCCCTCCACTTT.

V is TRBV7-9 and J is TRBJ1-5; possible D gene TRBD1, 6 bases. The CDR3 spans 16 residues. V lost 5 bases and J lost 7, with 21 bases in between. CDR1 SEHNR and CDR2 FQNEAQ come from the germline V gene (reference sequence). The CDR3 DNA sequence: TGTGCCAGCAGCCTTTATGGGGGGGCGGCGGGACAGCCCCAGCATTTT. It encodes CASSLYGGAAGQPQHF. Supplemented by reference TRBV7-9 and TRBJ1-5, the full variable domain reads DTGVSQNPRHKITKRGQNVTFRCDPISEHNRLYWYRQTLGQGPEFLTYFQNEAQLEKSRLLSDRFSAERPKGSFSTLEIQRTEQGDSAMYLCASSLYGGAAGQPQHFGDGTRLSIL.

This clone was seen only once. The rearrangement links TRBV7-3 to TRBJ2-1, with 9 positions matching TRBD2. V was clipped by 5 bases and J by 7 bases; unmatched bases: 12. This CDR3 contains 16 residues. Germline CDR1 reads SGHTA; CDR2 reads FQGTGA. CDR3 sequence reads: CASSTRVRAGGNEQFF. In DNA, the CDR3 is TGTGCCAGCAGCACCCGGGTGAGGGCGGGGGGGAATGAGCAGTTCTTC.

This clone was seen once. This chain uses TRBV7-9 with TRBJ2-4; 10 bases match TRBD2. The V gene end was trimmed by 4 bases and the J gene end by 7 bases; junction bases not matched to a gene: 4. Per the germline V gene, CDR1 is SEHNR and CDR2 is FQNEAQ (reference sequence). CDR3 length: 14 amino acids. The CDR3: CASSSSGGANIQYF. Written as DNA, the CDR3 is TGTGCCAGCAGCTCGAGCGGGGGGGCGAACATTCAGTACTTC.

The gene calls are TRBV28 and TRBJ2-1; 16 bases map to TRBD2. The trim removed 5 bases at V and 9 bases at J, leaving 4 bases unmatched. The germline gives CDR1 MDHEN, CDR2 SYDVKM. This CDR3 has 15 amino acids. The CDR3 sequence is CASSVGTSGGVEQFF. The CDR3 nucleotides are TGTGCCAGCAGTGTCGGGACTAGCGGGGGGGTTGAGCAGTTCTTC. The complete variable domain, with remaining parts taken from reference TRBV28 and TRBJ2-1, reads DVKVTQSSRYLVKRTGEKVFLECVQDMDHENMFWYRQDPGLGLRLIYFSYDVKMKEKGDIPEGYSVSREKKERFSLILESASTNQTSMYLCASSVGTSGGVEQFFGPGTRLTVL.

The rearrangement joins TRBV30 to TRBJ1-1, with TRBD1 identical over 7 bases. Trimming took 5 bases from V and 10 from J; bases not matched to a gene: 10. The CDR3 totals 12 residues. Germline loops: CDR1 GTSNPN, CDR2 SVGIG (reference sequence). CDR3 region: CAWDRVLRGAFF. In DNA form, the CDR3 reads TGTGCCTGGGACAGGGTCCTCCGAGGAGCTTTCTTT.

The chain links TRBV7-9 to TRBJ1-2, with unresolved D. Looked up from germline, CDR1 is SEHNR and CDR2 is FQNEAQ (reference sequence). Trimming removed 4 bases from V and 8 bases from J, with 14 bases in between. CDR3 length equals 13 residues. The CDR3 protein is CASSSPGSAGYTF. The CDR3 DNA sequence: TGTGCCAGCAGCTCCCCCGGGAGCGCCGGCTACACCTTC.

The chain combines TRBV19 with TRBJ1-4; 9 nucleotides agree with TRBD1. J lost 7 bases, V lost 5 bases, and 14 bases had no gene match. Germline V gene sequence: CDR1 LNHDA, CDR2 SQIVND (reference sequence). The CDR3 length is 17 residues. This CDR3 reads CASSAGQGGDIGEKLFF. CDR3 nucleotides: TGTGCCAGTAGTGCGGGACAGGGTGGGGATATTGGTGAAAAACTGTTTTTT.

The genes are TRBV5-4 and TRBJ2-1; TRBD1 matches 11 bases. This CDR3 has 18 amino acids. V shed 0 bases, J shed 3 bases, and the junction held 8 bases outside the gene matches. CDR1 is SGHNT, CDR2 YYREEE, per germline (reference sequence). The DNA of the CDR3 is TGTGCCAGCAGCTTGGACTGGACAGGGGGCGCCGGCTACAATGAGCAGTTCTTC. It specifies CASSLDWTGGAGYNEQFF. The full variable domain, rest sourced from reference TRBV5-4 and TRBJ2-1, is ETGVTQSPTHLIKTRGQQVTLRCSSQSGHNTVSWYQQALGQGPQFIFQYYREEENGRGNFPPRFSGLQFPNYSSELNVNALELDDSALYLCASSLDWTGGAGYNEQFFGPGTRLTVL.

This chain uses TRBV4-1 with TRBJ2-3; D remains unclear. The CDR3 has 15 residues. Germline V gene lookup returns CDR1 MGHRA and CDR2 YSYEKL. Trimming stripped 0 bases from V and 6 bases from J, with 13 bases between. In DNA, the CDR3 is TGCGCCAGCAGCCAAGAAGGCAGGATGTTTGATACGCAGTATTTT. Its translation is CASSQEGRMFDTQYF.

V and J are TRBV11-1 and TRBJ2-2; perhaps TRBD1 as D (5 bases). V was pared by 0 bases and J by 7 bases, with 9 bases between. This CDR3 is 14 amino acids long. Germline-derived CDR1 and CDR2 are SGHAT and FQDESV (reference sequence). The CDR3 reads CASSLARVGGELFF. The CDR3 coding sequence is TGTGCCAGCAGCTTAGCCAGGGTCGGCGGGGAGCTGTTTTTT. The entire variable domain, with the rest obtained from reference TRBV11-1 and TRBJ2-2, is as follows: EAEVAQSPRYKITEKSQAVAFWCDPISGHATLYWYRQILGQGPELLVQFQDESVVDDSQLPKDRFSAERLKGVDSTLKIQPAELGDSAMYLCASSLARVGGELFFGEGSRLTVL.

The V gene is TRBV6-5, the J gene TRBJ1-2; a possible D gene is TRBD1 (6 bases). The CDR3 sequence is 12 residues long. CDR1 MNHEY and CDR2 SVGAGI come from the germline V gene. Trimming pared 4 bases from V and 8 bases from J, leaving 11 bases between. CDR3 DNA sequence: TGTGCCAGCAGTTCGGGACATCTCGGCTACACCTTC. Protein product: CASSSGHLGYTF.

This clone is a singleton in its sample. Here the CDR3 DNA reads TGTGCCAGCAGCGTAGGGGGCCTAGCGGGGGGGACAGATACGCAGTATTTT. It translates to CASSVGGLAGGTDTQYF. The V call is TRBV9, the J call TRBJ2-3; the match to TRBD2 covers 12 bases. The CDR3 length is 17 residues. Per the germline V gene, CDR1 is SGDLS and CDR2 is YYNGEE. V gave up 0 bases and J gave up 3 bases; unmatched junction bases: 5.

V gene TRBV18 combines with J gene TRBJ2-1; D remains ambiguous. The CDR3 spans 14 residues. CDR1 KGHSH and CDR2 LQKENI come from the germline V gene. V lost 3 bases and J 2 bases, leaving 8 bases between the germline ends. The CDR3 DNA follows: TGTGCCAGCTCACCGTCAGGAACCTACAATGAGCAGTTCTTC. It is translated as CASSPSGTYNEQFF. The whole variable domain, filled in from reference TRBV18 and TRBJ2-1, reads NAGVMQNPRHLVRRRGQEARLRCSPMKGHSHVYWYRQLPEEGLKFMVYLQKENIIDESGMPKERFSAEFPKEGPSILRIQQVVRGDSAAYFCASSPSGTYNEQFFGPGTRLTVL.

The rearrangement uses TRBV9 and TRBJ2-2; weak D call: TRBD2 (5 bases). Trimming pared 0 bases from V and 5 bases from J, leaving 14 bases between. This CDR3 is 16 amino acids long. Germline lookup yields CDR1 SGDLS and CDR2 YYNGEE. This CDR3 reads CASSVEIGSGTGELFF. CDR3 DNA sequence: TGTGCCAGCAGCGTAGAGATAGGGTCGGGGACCGGGGAGCTGTTTTTT.

CDR3 loop: CASSLGTGGGIIGYTF. The CDR3 region has the DNA TGTGCCAGCAGTTTAGGGACAGGGGGCGGGATTATCGGCTACACCTTC. V is TRBV28 and J is TRBJ1-2, with 12 bases aligning to TRBD1. This CDR3 is 16 amino acids long. Looked up from germline, CDR1 is MDHEN and CDR2 is SYDVKM. V trimming: 2 bases; J trimming: 8 bases; junction bases outside the gene matches: 9.

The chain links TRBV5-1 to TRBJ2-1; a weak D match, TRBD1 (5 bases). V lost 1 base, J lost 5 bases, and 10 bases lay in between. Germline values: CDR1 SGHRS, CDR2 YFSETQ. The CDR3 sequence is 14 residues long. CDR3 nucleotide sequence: TGCGCCAGCAGCTTGCAGGGCCCTAACAATGAGCAGTTCTTC. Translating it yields CASSLQGPNNEQFF.

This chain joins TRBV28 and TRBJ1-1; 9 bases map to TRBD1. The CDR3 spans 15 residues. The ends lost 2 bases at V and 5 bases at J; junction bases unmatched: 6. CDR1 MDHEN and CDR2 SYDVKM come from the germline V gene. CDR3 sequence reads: CASSLTGGRRTEAFF. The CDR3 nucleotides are TGTGCCAGCAGTTTAACAGGGGGCCGTAGAACTGAAGCTTTCTTT.

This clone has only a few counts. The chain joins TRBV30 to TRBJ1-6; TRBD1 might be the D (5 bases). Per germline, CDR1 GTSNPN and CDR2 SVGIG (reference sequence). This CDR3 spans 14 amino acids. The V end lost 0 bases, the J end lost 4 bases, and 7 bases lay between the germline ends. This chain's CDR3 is CAWSVGTYNSPLHF. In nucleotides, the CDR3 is TGTGCCTGGAGTGTGGGGACTTATAATTCACCCCTCCACTTT.

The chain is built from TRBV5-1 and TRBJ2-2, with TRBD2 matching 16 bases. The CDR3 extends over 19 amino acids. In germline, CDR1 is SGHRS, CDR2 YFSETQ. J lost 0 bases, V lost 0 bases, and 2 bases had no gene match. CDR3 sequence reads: CASSLVGLAGGPNTGELFF. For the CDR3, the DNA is TGCGCCAGCAGCTTGGTGGGACTAGCGGGGGGGCCGAACACCGGGGAGCTGTTTTTT.

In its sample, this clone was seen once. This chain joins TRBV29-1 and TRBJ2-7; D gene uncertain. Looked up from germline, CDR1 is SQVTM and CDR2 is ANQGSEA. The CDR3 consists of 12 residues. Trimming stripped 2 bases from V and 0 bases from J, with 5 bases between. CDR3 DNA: TGCAGCGTTGAAACTTCCTCCTACGAGCAGTACTTC. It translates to CSVETSSYEQYF.

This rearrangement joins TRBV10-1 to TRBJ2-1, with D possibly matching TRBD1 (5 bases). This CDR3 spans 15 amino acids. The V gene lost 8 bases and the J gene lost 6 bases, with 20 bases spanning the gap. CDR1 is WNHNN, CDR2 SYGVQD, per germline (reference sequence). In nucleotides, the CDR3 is TGCGCCAGCTACCTTCGCGTCCCAAGGGGCAATGAGCAGTTCTTC. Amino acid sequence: CASYLRVPRGNEQFF.

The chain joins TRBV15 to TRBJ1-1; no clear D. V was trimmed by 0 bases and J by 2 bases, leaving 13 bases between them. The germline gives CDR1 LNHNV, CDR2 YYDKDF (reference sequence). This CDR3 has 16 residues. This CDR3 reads CATSRDLRTENTEAFF. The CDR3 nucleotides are TGTGCCACCAGCAGAGATCTTAGAACAGAAAACACTGAAGCTTTCTTT.

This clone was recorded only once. CDR3 bases: TGTGCCAGCAGCTCGCCCCAGGGGAACACTGAAGCTTTCTTT. Encoded protein: CASSSPQGNTEAFF. V gene TRBV7-3 combines with J gene TRBJ1-1; D may be TRBD1 (5 bases). Per the germline V gene, CDR1 is SGHTA and CDR2 is FQGTGA. Trimming cost V 4 bases and J 1 base, with 10 bases left between them. This CDR3 spans 14 amino acids.

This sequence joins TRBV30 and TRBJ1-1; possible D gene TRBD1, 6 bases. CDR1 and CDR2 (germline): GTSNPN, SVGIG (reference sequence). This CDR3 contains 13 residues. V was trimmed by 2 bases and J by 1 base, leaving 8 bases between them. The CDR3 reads CAWSKQGNTEAFF. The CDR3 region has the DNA TGTGCCTGGAGTAAACAGGGGAACACTGAAGCTTTCTTT.